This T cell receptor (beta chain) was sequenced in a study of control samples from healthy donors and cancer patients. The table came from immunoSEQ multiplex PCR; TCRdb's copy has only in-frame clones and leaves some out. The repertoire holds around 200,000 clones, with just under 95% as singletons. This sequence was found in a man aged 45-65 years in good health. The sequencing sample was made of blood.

The CDR3, as DNA: TGTGCCACCAGTGATTCATGGACAGGGGGCACCGGGGAGCTGTTTTTT. Translation: CATSDSWTGGTGELFF. V and J are TRBV24-1 and TRBJ2-2; 10 bases match TRBD1. The CDR3 is 16 residues long. Germline CDR1 is KGHDR and CDR2 is SFDVKD. Unmatched junction bases numbered 3, after V lost 2 bases and J lost 4 bases.